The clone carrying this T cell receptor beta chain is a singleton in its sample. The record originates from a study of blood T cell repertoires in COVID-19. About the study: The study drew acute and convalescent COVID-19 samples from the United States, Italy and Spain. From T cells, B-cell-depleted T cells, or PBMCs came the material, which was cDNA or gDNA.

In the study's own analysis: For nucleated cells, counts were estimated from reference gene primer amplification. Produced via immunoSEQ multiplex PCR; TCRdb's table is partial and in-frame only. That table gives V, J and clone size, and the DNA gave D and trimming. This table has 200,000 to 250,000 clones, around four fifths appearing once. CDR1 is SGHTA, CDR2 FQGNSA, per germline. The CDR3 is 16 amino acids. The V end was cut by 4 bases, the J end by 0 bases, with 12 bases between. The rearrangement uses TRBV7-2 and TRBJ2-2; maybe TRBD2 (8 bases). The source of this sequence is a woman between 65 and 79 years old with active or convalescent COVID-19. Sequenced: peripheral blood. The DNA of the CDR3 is TGTGCCAGCAGCTCGGGGGGGACAGCGAACACCGGGGAGCTGTTTTTT. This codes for CASSSGGTANTGELFF.